This T cell receptor beta chain was obtained from a study of CD4 T cells in relation to SARS-CoV-2 and coronaviruses (dated by TCRdb to the early 2020s). For context, the study as a whole: The ViraFEST assay cultured PBMCs with antigen for nine to eleven days, then sequenced TCR beta CDR3s to find antigen-specific clonal expansions. HLA restriction was mapped for shared crossreactive spike epitopes using patient-derived lymphoblastoid cell lines. Expansion assays from other donors in the study were sequenced with a different, Illumina-based TCR-beta assay. An HIV-1 Nef peptide pool or a no-peptide culture served as the negative reference condition. The Adaptive Biotechnologies TCR-sequencing kit was used for samples from a few pre-COVID donors and for the naive versus memory experiments, whereas the other data were Illumina-based. At the level of individual TCR clonotypes, the study evaluated whether memory CD4+ T cells crossreact between the spike proteins of SARS-CoV-2 and those of common cold coronaviruses.

Per the germline V gene (reference sequence), LNHDA is the CDR1 and SQIVND is the CDR2. The CDR3 runs 13 amino acids, cysteine and phenylalanine included. Only the CDR3 portion is preserved as DNA: 39 bases, with reading frame beginning at the first base. V loses 7 bases, J loses 5 bases, and the germline ends lie 11 bases apart. CD4+ T cells from unexposed donors were collected before the COVID-19 pandemic (2011-2018). Following 10 days of culture, the EasySep CD4+ T cell isolation kit was used to isolate CD4+ T cells. As far as cell numbers permitted, CD4+ T cells from unexposed donors were tested for reactivity against SARS-CoV-2 S and N as well as four spike pools from common cold coronaviruses. Approximately 2 million PBMCs per well were cultured in IMDM with approximately 4.8% human AB serum and 9.5 to 10 IU/ml IL-2. Half of the culture medium was replaced with fresh IL-2-containing medium on days 3 and 7. In general, triplicate replicate wells were used for every peptide culture condition. Leukapheresis product for the unexposed donors was bought commercially. Ficoll-Paque PLUS gradient centrifugation was used to isolate PBMCs from either whole blood or leukapheresis product. PBMCs were either cryopreserved at -140°C or used fresh in the expansion assay. The QIAamp Micro DNA Kit was used to extract genomic DNA from the CD4+ T cells.

Receptors were amplified or captured by the immunoSEQ multiplex PCR assay. The original pipeline was this. During preprocessing, nonproductive sequences were discarded, as were any CDR3s that did not begin with C, did not end with F or W, or were shorter than 7 amino acids. Antigen-specific clonotypes were called with the MANAFEST web app on the basis of expansion relative to the reference and to other culture wells. To be counted as positive, a clone had to show significant expansion compared with the reference culture, at an FDR below 0.05, in 2 of 3 replicate wells. For a clone to be considered positive, significant expansion relative to all other tandem wells and an odds ratio above 5 were also required. After three terminal residues were trimmed from each end, CDR3 homology was quantified as pairwise Levenshtein distance using the stringdist R package. TCRdb limited this immuneACCESS table to in-frame rearrangements with V and J called. A share of clones is missing; checked studies link under half to unresolved V genes, and the rest is unexplained. V and J calls and clone size are as listed in that table; D and trimming were resolved from the DNA. Counted in this sample were approximately 25,000 clones; about 79% of them appeared once. The ten most abundant clones make up 21% of the sample.

Comments on this clone: What this receptor recognizes is not known. The sample holds no much larger clone one base away, and base qualities are not on file.

Study-wide conclusions, independent of this receptor: Approximately 60% of donors had memory CD4+ clonotypes that crossrecognized SARS-CoV-2 and at least one common cold coronavirus spike. Because the crossreactivity analysis focused on spike protein, crossreactivity against other viral proteins was not assessed. Small numbers of patients and of tested TCRs limited the study. Crossreactive clones showed significantly weaker SARS-CoV-2-driven expansion than monoreactive clones, consistent with antigenic imprinting. Because no donor provided both pre-pandemic and post-infection samples, tracing the source of pre-existing responses was limited.

This clonotype was sampled from a human donor in good health. The chain uses TRBV19 and TRBJ2-2; a tentative D match to TRBD2 spans 6 bases. Sample: CD4+ T cells from PBMCs, cultured in vitro. DNA sequence: TGTGCCAGTAATGGAGGGTGGACCGGGGAGCTGTTTTTT. The encoded protein is CASNGGWTGELFF. With all but the CDR3 taken from the reference TRBV19 and TRBJ2-2 genes, the full variable domain is: DGGITQSPKYLFRKEGQNVTLSCEQNLNHDAMYWYRQDPGQGLRLIYYSQIVNDFQKGDIAEGYSVSREKKESFPLTVTSAQKNPTAFYLCASNGGWTGELFFGEGSRLTVL.